This is a list of T cell receptor beta chains from one sample in a study of shared clonotypes between healthy human individuals. TCRdb keeps only in-frame clones here, not all; method: immunoSEQ multiplex PCR. The sample yields around 560,000 clones, 85% to 95% seen once. Sequences were obtained from naive CD8+ T cells sorted from blood. The receptor set was obtained from a young woman in good health. CDR3s include the opening cysteine and the closing phenylalanine or tryptophan. D genes are given only for firm matches.

J gene | V gene | D gene | CDR3 protein | CDR3 DNA
TRBJ1-4 | TRBV6-5 | TRBD1 | CASSKGQYNEKLFF | TGTGCCAGCAGCAAGGGACAGTATAATGAAAAACTGTTTTTT
TRBJ1-1 | TRBV9 | . | CASSVEGAPNTEAFF | TGTGCCAGCAGCGTAGAGGGTGCTCCAAACACTGAAGCTTTCTTT
TRBJ1-6 | TRBV15 | TRBD1 | CATSTAGTGNSPLHF | TGTGCCACCAGCACCGCGGGGACAGGGAATTCACCCCTCCACTTT
TRBJ2-3 | TRBV6-5 | . | CASSYGVREGPDTQYF | TGTGCCAGCAGTTACGGTGTGCGGGAAGGCCCAGATACGCAGTATTTT
TRBJ1-5 | TRBV2 | . | CASTYFNSNQPQHF | TGTGCCAGCACTTATTTCAATAGCAATCAGCCCCAGCATTTT
TRBJ2-2 | TRBV20-1 | . | CSAMTTGELFF | TGCAGTGCCATGACTACCGGGGAGCTGTTTTTT
TRBJ2-7 | TRBV4-2 | TRBD2 | CASSQETSGRAHEQYF | TGTGCCAGCAGCCAGGAAACTAGCGGGAGAGCCCACGAGCAGTACTTC
TRBJ2-7 | TRBV21-1 | . | CASSKFVTGTISTYEQYF | TGTGCCAGCAGCAAATTCGTGACAGGCACGATCTCGACCTACGAGCAGTACTTC
TRBJ2-4 | TRBV19 | . | CASSMFPPGAKNIQYF | TGTGCCAGTAGTATGTTCCCCCCAGGAGCCAAAAACATTCAGTACTTC
TRBJ2-5 | TRBV7-9 | TRBD2 | CASSIGLAGAEAETQYF | TGTGCCAGCAGCATCGGACTAGCGGGAGCCGAGGCAGAGACCCAGTACTTC
TRBJ2-1 | TRBV28 | . | CASSPSRGGNEQFF | TGTGCCAGCAGCCCATCCCGAGGCGGGAATGAGCAGTTCTTC